These 27 T cell receptor beta chains came from one sample sequenced in a study of blood T cell repertoires in COVID-19. Generated by immunoSEQ multiplex PCR, the TCRdb table keeps only in-frame clones and is missing some. The repertoire holds just under 350,000 clones, with about nine tenths as singletons. Sequencing was performed on peripheral blood. These TCRs come from a woman aged 45-59 years with COVID-19, enrolled during active disease.

This chain joins TRBV6-6 and TRBJ1-3, with D possibly TRBD1 on 6 matching bases. Germline values: CDR1 MNHNY, CDR2 SVGAGI (reference sequence). This CDR3 spans 14 amino acids. The V and J ends lost 6 bases and 1 base respectively, with 10 bases between them. Here the CDR3 reads CASRQQGSGNTIYF. The CDR3 DNA is TGTGCCAGCAGGCAACAGGGTTCTGGAAACACCATATATTTT.

The chain employs TRBV29-1 and TRBJ2-1, with a weak D call TRBD2 (5 bases). The CDR3 is made up of 13 amino acids. Germline V gene lookup returns CDR1 SQVTM and CDR2 ANQGSEA. V lost 7 bases, J lost 4 bases, and 14 bases lay in between. CDR3 amino acids: CSGLEGSYNEQFF. The CDR3 coding sequence is TGCAGCGGGCTCGAGGGATCATACAATGAGCAGTTCTTC.

This clone has just a few counts. J is TRBJ1-2 and V is TRBV6-4; tentative D call: TRBD1 (6 bases). The V end lost 6 bases, the J end lost 3 bases, and 14 bases lay between the germline ends. Germline V gives CDR1 MRHNA, CDR2 SNTAGT. The CDR3 length is 14 residues. As DNA, the CDR3 is TGTGCCAGCAGCCCCGGTGGACAGCACTATGGCTACACCTTC. This codes for CASSPGGQHYGYTF.

The chain carries TRBV9 and TRBJ2-1, with 9 nucleotides matching TRBD2. This CDR3 region has 16 residues. V shed 4 bases, J shed 5 bases, and the junction held 10 bases outside the gene matches. CDR1 SGDLS and CDR2 YYNGEE come from the germline V gene. The CDR3 DNA reads as TGTGCCAGCAGCCTCTTTGGCGGGAGGGCAAACAATGAGCAGTTCTTC. Translating gives CASSLFGGRANNEQFF.

The chain carries TRBV7-8 and TRBJ1-5, with D perhaps matching TRBD1 (6 bases). CDR3 length: 18 residues. The germline V and J ends were trimmed by 0 bases and 2 bases, with 17 bases remaining between them. Germline CDR1 reads SGHVS; CDR2 reads FQNEAQ. CDR3 sequence (DNA): TGTGCCAGCAGCTTAGCGCCCGCCACAGGGTCGGGCAATCAGCCCCAGCATTTT. Its protein is CASSLAPATGSGNQPQHF.

CDR3: CASSAYRPNSGNTIYF. CDR3 coding DNA: TGTGCCAGCAGCGCTTACAGGCCGAACTCTGGAAACACCATATATTTT. J is TRBJ1-3 and V is TRBV5-5, with D possibly TRBD1 on 5 matching bases. Deletions cut 4 bases from V and 0 bases from J, with 14 bases between. CDR1 SGHKS and CDR2 YYEKEE come from the germline V gene (reference sequence). CDR3 size: 16 residues.

This clone was seen a single time. This sequence joins TRBV29-1 and TRBJ1-2, with D uncertain. Germline CDR1 is SQVTM and CDR2 is ANQGSEA. The CDR3 contains 12 residues. Trimming cost V 3 bases and J 0 bases, with 5 bases left between them. This CDR3 is CSVDRSNYGYTF. CDR3 nucleotides: TGCAGCGTTGACAGGTCTAACTATGGCTACACCTTC. The full variable domain, its missing parts supplied by reference TRBV29-1 and TRBJ1-2, is SAVISQKPSRDICQRGTSLTIQCQVDSQVTMMFWYRQQPGQSLTLIATANQGSEATYESGFVIDKFPISRPNLTFSTLTVSNMSPEDSSIYLCSVDRSNYGYTFGSGTRLTVV.

V gene TRBV2 combines with J gene TRBJ2-7; 10 bases match TRBD2. The CDR3 sequence is 18 residues long. Trimming removed 4 bases from V and 3 bases from J; junction bases left unmatched: 15. Looked up from germline, CDR1 is SNHLY and CDR2 is FYNNEI. The chain's CDR3 is CASSGRTPSGRAYYEQYF. The CDR3 DNA is TGTGCCAGCAGTGGCCGTACCCCCAGCGGGAGGGCATACTACGAGCAGTACTTC.

The V call is TRBV3-1 (or the pseudogene TRBV3-2), the J call TRBJ2-3; 7 bases are shared with TRBD1. The V gene end was trimmed by 4 bases and the J gene end by 1 base; junction bases not matched to a gene: 8. The CDR3 runs to 16 residues. Germline V gives CDR1 LGHDT, CDR2 YNNKEL (reference sequence). This CDR3 is CASSPRPGGRTDTQYF. CDR3 coding DNA: TGTGCCAGCAGCCCCCGGCCAGGGGGTCGCACAGATACGCAGTATTTT.

The CDR3 coding sequence is TGTGCCAGCAGTTTAAGCAGGGGCCCCTATGGCTACACCTTC. This translates into CASSLSRGPYGYTF. The chain combines TRBV27 with TRBJ1-2, with a possible D match to TRBD1 (6 bases). The V gene's germline CDR1 is MNHEY and CDR2 SMNVEV (reference sequence). CDR3 length: 14 residues. Trimming took off 2 bases at V and 4 bases at J, with 11 bases between the two ends.

CDR3 nucleotide sequence: TGTGCCAGTAGTTCAACCGGGACTAGGGTTACCGGGGAGCTGTTTTTT. This translates into CASSSTGTRVTGELFF. The genes are TRBV19 and TRBJ2-2; TRBD2 matches 8 bases. Germline V gene data show CDR1 as LNHDA and CDR2 as SQIVND (reference sequence). The CDR3 runs 16 residues. V trimming: 5 bases; J trimming: 5 bases; junction bases outside the gene matches: 10.

The chain uses TRBV5-1 and TRBJ1-2, with no clear D. Trimming took 4 bases from V and 3 from J, leaving 16 bases between them. The CDR3 length is 15 residues. In germline, CDR1 is SGHRS, CDR2 YFSETQ. In nucleotides, the CDR3 is TGCGCCAGCAGCCAAAAGGGAGGACTGGACTATGGCTACACCTTC. Its protein is CASSQKGGLDYGYTF.

The chain couples TRBV5-6 to TRBJ2-1, with TRBD2 matching 12 bases. V was pared by 4 bases and J by 6 bases, with 17 bases of the junction left unmatched. The germline gives CDR1 SGHDT, CDR2 YYEEEE. The CDR3 totals 19 residues. CDR3 amino acids: CASSAQGRLAGGQGNEQFF. CDR3 DNA: TGTGCCAGCAGCGCACAGGGTAGGCTAGCGGGAGGGCAGGGCAATGAGCAGTTCTTC.

This chain connects TRBV4-2 to TRBJ2-4, with 7 bases identical to TRBD2. CDR3 length equals 17 residues. Germline CDR1 reads LGHNA; CDR2 reads YNFKEQ. Trimming at V came to 1 base and at J to 0 bases, leaving 6 bases not matched to a gene. The CDR3 DNA reads as TGTGCCAGCAGCCAAGGAGGGGCGGGAGAAGCCAAAAACATTCAGTACTTC. Its protein is CASSQGGAGEAKNIQYF.

The chain joins TRBV30 to TRBJ2-2, with 13 bases lining up with TRBD2. CDR3 size: 17 residues. The germline V gene encodes CDR1 GTSNPN and CDR2 SVGIG (reference sequence). The J segment lost 7 bases and the V segment lost 1 base, leaving 9 bases of the junction unmatched. CDR3: CAWSGTRLAGGHGELFF. The CDR3 DNA reads TGTGCCTGGAGTGGGACCCGACTAGCGGGAGGTCACGGGGAGCTGTTTTTT.

Comments on this clone: The sample holds other DNA sequences that translate to the same CDR3. The J gene is TRBJ1-5, the V gene TRBV19; a weak D match, TRBD1 (6 bases). Per the germline V gene, CDR1 is LNHDA and CDR2 is SQIVND (reference sequence). V was cut by 4 bases and J by 0 bases, with 13 bases left in between. The CDR3 totals 16 residues. The chain's CDR3 is CASSTTGTYSNQPQHF. The CDR3 DNA is TGTGCCAGTAGTACCACAGGGACCTATAGCAATCAGCCCCAGCATTTT.

This rearrangement joins TRBV13 to TRBJ2-3; D remains unclear. Per the germline V gene, CDR1 is PRHDT and CDR2 is FYEKMQ (reference sequence). CDR3 length equals 16 residues. The ends were cut back, 5 bases at V and 4 bases at J, with 19 bases in the middle. The CDR3 DNA reads TGTGCCAGCAGCCCCCGTCACCCCGGTGGAGCAGATACGCAGTATTTT. This encodes CASSPRHPGGADTQYF.

The rearrangement links TRBV7-9 to TRBJ1-6; 8 positions agree with TRBD1. V shed 7 bases, J shed 5 bases, and the junction held 7 bases outside the gene matches. The germline CDR1 and CDR2 sequences are SEHNR and FQNEAQ (reference sequence). The CDR3 consists of 15 residues. The CDR3 loop reads CASMLTGADNSPLHF. The CDR3 bases are TGTGCCAGCATGTTGACAGGGGCCGATAATTCACCCCTCCACTTT.

The chain links TRBV3-1 (or the pseudogene TRBV3-2) to TRBJ2-3; unclear D gene. The CDR3 loop spans 15 amino acids. Germline CDR1 and CDR2: LGHDT and YNNKEL (reference sequence). Trimming pared 1 base from V and 1 base from J, leaving 9 bases between. Here the CDR3 DNA reads TGTGCCAGCAGCCAAGCTGATAGAGGCACAGATACGCAGTATTTT. It yields the protein CASSQADRGTDTQYF.

This clone was picked up one time. V and J are TRBV7-9 and TRBJ1-1; tentatively, D is TRBD1 (5 bases). Germline V CDR1 and CDR2: SEHNR, FQNEAQ (reference sequence). This CDR3 is 14 amino acids long. Deletions cut 2 bases from V and 4 bases from J, with 11 bases between. CDR3 protein: CASSLRSQGTEAFF. CDR3 nucleotide sequence: TGTGCCAGCAGCTTAAGGAGTCAGGGCACTGAAGCTTTCTTT.

The rearrangement uses TRBV24-1 and TRBJ1-4; D is ambiguous. The ends were cut back, 4 bases at V and 8 bases at J, with 19 bases in the middle. Germline V lookup: CDR1 KGHDR, CDR2 SFDVKD. CDR3 length: 16 residues. The CDR3 DNA is TGTGCCACCAGTGACCCCCGGGCGGGAAGACGAGAAAAACTGTTTTTT. Amino acids: CATSDPRAGRREKLFF.

This rearrangement joins TRBV19 to TRBJ1-4; maybe TRBD1 (5 bases). CDR1 and CDR2 from the germline V gene are LNHDA and SQIVND (reference sequence). V was shortened by 3 bases and J by 4 bases, with 9 bases between the two germline ends. The CDR3 length is 14 residues. The CDR3 DNA reads TGTGCCAGTAGTATCTTGGGGGGTAATGAAAAACTGTTTTTT. It is translated as CASSILGGNEKLFF.

This clone came up once. The chain joins TRBV27 to TRBJ1-2; TRBD1 might be the D (5 bases). The CDR3 extends over 18 amino acids. Trimming left V 2 bases short and J 0 bases short, with 19 bases between. Germline V gene lookup returns CDR1 MNHEY and CDR2 SMNVEV (reference sequence). CDR3 residues: CASSLLGHPDRANYGYTF. The CDR3 DNA sequence: TGTGCCAGCAGTTTACTCGGACACCCAGACAGAGCTAACTATGGCTACACCTTC.

This clone was observed a handful of times. CDR3 sequence: CASSQPRGQGAGGYTF. The CDR3 DNA reads as TGTGCCAGCAGCCAACCCAGGGGACAGGGGGCGGGAGGCTACACCTTC. The chain combines TRBV3-1 (or the pseudogene TRBV3-2) with TRBJ1-2; 12 positions match TRBD1. Losses at the gene ends were 2 bases for V and 8 bases for J; bases not matched to a gene: 9. CDR3 size: 16 residues. CDR1 LGHDT and CDR2 YNNKEL come from the germline V gene (reference sequence).

The V and J genes are TRBV2 and TRBJ1-1; D is unresolved. V shed 7 bases and J shed 4 bases, with 13 bases lying between them. Germline assignment: CDR1 SNHLY and CDR2 FYNNEI. This CDR3 region has 13 residues. This CDR3 reads CASTPEVSTEAFF. The CDR3 coding sequence is TGTGCCAGCACCCCCGAGGTATCCACTGAAGCTTTCTTT. Variable domain in full (rest from reference TRBV2 and TRBJ1-1): EPEVTQTPSHQVTQMGQEVILRCVPISNHLYFYWYRQILGQKVEFLVSFYNNEISEKSEIFDDQFSVERPDGSNFTLKIRSTKLEDSAMYFCASTPEVSTEAFFGQGTRLTVV.

J is TRBJ1-1 and V is TRBV7-9, with a possible D match to TRBD1 (5 bases). Trimming left V 5 bases short and J 3 bases short, with 16 bases between. This CDR3 is built from 15 residues. Per germline, CDR1 SEHNR and CDR2 FQNEAQ (reference sequence). The DNA for the CDR3 is TGTGCCAGCAGCGGGAGGACCCGGGGGTACACTGAAGCTTTCTTT. This gives the protein CASSGRTRGYTEAFF.

The chain is built from TRBV7-6 and TRBJ2-1; no definite D call. Trimming took off 1 base at V and 0 bases at J, with 7 bases between the two ends. The CDR3 spans 15 residues. CDR1 is SGHVS, CDR2 FNYEAQ, per germline. The CDR3 DNA reads as TGTGCCAGCAGCTTAGAGGTAGCCTCCTACAATGAGCAGTTCTTC. Translation: CASSLEVASYNEQFF.